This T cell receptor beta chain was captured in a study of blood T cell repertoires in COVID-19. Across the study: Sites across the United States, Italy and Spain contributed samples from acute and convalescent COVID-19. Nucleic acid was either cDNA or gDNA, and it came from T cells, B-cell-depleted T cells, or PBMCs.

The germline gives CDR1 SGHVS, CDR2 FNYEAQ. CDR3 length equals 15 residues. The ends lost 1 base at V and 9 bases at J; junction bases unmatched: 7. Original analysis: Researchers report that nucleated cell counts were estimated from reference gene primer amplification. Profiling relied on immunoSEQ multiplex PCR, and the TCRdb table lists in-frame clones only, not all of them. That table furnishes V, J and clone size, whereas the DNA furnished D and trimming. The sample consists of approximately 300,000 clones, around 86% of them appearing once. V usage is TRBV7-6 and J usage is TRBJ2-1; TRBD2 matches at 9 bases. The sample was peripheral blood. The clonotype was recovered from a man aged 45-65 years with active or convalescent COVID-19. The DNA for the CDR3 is TGTGCCAGCAGCTTAGTATGGATAGCGGGGGCTGAGCAGTTCTTC. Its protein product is CASSLVWIAGAEQFF.